This entry concerns a single T cell receptor (beta chain). Its antigen remains unidentified. From germline, CDR1 is SQVTM and CDR2 ANQGSEA. V dropped 0 bases and J dropped 6 bases, with 11 bases sitting between them. This CDR3 contains 14 residues. TCRdb redid the calling of the 5' RACE reads with MiXCR, one entry per CDR3 protein. The data contain 250,000 to 400,000 distinct CDR3 sequences, approximately 4% of them singletons. These data come from a study of T cells after yellow fever vaccination. General study results and limits: Primary-vaccination clones mostly resurfaced post-booster (nearly 97% CD4, about 87% CD8).

The sequenced sample was PBMCs, obtained 5 days after the yellow fever booster vaccination. The rearrangement links TRBV29-1 to TRBJ2-2; D is uncertain. This receptor was taken from a man in his late teens or twenties who received the YFV17D yellow fever vaccine. The CDR3 coding sequence is TGCAGCGTTGAAGATCTTCAGGCCGCCGGGGAGCTGTTTTTT. Translation: CSVEDLQAAGELFF.